This entry is about one TCR beta chain. Its target is not known. The data were obtained in a study of CD8+ T cells in alopecia areata. Study overall: Tofacitinib administration to treated patients was oral, at 5 to 10 mg twice daily. Regarding the study as a whole: Researchers report lesional scalp, most notably alopecia totalis/universalis, outstripped normal scalp in clonality. Sequencing of scalp tissue also captures the resident alphabeta T cells of normal skin.

The study team obtained lesional scalp punch biopsies and peripheral blood from alopecia areata patients. Following extraction, RNA underwent reverse transcription to cDNA, which served as the sequencing template. TCRdb keeps only in-frame clones here, not all; method: immunoSEQ multiplex PCR. The repertoire holds roughly 11,000 clones, with approximately 57% as singletons. This sequence originates from a human donor with alopecia areata. The source material was skin.

The CDR3 region has the DNA TGTGCCAGCAGCTTAGGACTCATGTGGACGGGGGATACGCAGTATTTT. Amino acids: CASSLGLMWTGDTQYF. The chain combines TRBV7-8 with TRBJ2-3; a possible D gene is TRBD2 (5 bases). The germline V gene encodes CDR1 SGHVS and CDR2 FQNEAQ. This CDR3 spans 16 amino acids. V was pared by 1 base and J by 6 bases, with 17 bases between. Full variable domain (outside the CDR3, taken from reference TRBV7-8 and TRBJ2-3): GAGVSQSPRYKVAKRGQDVALRCDPISGHVSLFWYQQALGQGPEFLTYFQNEAQLDKSGLPSDRFFAERPEGSVSTLKIQRTQQEDSAVYLCASSLGLMWTGDTQYFGPGTRLTVL.